The clone carrying this T cell receptor beta chain appeared a few times. The data were obtained in a study of breast tumors, draining lymph nodes, adjacent tissues. Axillary draining lymph nodes of breast cancer patients supplied the node samples. TCRdb re-called the multiplex PCR reads through MiXCR, storing one row per CDR3 protein. This table holds 200,000 to 300,000 distinct CDR3 sequences, around 30% found once. After removal of 3 bases from V and 4 bases from J, the junction contained 18 bases not matched to a gene. The CDR3 has 19 residues. Material: axillary lymph node tissue. The TCR comes from a female donor with breast cancer. Some clones in this sample may be carry-over from other donors' samples. This sequence joins TRBV12-3 or TRBV12-4 and TRBJ2-7; TRBD2 aligns across 10 bases. The CDR3, as DNA: TGTGCCAGCAGTTTCCGGTTGGGACTAGCGCTTCCAGCGGCTTACGAGCAGTACTTC. This translates into CASSFRLGLALPAAYEQYF.